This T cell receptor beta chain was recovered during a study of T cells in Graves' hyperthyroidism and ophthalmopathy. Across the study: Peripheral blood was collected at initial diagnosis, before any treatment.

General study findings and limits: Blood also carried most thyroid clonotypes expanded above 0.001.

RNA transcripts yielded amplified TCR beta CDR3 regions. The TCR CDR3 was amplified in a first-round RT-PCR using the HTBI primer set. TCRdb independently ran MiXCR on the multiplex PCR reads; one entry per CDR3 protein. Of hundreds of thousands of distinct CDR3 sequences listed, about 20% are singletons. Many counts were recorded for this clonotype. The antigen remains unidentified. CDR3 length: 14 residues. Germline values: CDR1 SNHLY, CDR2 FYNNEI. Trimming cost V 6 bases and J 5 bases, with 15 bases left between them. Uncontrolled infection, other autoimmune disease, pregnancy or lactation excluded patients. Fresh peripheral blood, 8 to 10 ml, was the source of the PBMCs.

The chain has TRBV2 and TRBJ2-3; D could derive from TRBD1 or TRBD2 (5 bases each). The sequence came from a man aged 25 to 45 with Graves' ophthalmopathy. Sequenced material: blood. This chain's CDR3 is CASRRDRSGDTQYF. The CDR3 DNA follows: TGTGCCAGCAGGAGGGACCGATCGGGAGATACGCAGTATTTT.